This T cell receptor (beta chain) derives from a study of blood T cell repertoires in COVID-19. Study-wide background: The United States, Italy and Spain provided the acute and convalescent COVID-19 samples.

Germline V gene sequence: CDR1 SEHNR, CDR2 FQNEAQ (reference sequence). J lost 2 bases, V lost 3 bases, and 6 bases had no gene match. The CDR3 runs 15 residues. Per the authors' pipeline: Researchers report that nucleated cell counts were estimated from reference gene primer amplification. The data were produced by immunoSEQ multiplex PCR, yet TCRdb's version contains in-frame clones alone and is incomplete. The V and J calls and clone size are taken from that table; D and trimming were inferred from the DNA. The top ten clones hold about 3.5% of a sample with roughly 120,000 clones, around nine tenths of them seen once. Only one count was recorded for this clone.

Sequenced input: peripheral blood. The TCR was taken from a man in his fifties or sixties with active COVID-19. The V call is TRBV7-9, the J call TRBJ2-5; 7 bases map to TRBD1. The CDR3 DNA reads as TGTGCCAGCAGCTTTCGCCCGGGACAGCAAGAGACCCAGTACTTC. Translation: CASSFRPGQQETQYF. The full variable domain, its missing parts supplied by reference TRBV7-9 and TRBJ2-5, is DTGVSQNPRHKITKRGQNVTFRCDPISEHNRLYWYRQTLGQGPEFLTYFQNEAQLEKSRLLSDRFSAERPKGSFSTLEIQRTEQGDSAMYLCASSFRPGQQETQYFGPGTRLLVL.